This is a list of T cell receptor beta chains from one sample in a study of vaccination effects on CD4 cells after COVID-19. The antigens these receptors bind are not known. Assay: immunoSEQ multiplex PCR; the TCRdb copy retains only in-frame clones and omits some. Of about 70,000 clones listed, roughly 73% were seen once; the top ten hold around 5%. The source was CD4+ T cells from PBMCs cultured with HIV peptides, collected before COVID-19 vaccination. These TCRs come from a human donor who had a prior SARS-CoV-2 infection. Each CDR3 is given with its conserved first and last residue. Each record gives: D gene, V gene, clone size, J gene, CDR3 DNA, CDR3 protein. A D gene is named only where the DNA matches it firmly. Size is stated for part of the rows, as once, few or many counts, or as a class when the clone is expanded.

>TRBD2|TRBV15|-|TRBJ2-1
TGTGCCACCAGCAGAGATATGACTAGCTTGGATGAGCAGTTCTTC
CATSRDMTSLDEQFF
>-|TRBV7-2|-|TRBJ1-5
TGTGCCAGCAGCTTATGGGTGTCAGGCAATCAGCCCCAGCATTTT
CASSLWVSGNQPQHF
>-|TRBV3-1/TRBV3-2|-|TRBJ1-2
TGTGCCAGCAGCCAAGGGTCGGGGGTCCGGGGTTCTGGCTACACCTTC
CASSQGSGVRGSGYTF
>TRBD1|TRBV7-3|-|TRBJ1-1
TGTGCCAGCAGCGAAACAGGGGGTGAAGCTTTCTTT
CASSETGGEAFF
>-|TRBV2|few|TRBJ2-7
TGTGCCAGCAGTCGGTCCGGGACTCTGTCCTACGAGCAGTACTTC
CASSRSGTLSYEQYF
>-|TRBV30|-|TRBJ2-7
TGTGCCTGGATTTTCAGGGCCGAGCAGTACTTC
CAWIFRAEQYF
>TRBD1|TRBV19|-|TRBJ1-5
TGTGCCAGTAGTAAAGGAGGGGGCGGGCAGCCCCAGCATTTT
CASSKGGGGQPQHF
>TRBD1|TRBV7-8|-|TRBJ1-4
TGTGCCAGCAGCTCTACCAGGGGGCAGGTTTATGAAAAACTGTTTTTT
CASSSTRGQVYEKLFF
>-|TRBV27|few|TRBJ2-7
TGTGCCAGCAGTCTCCTAGGGTCTCGCGAAGGCTACGAGCAGTACTTC
CASSLLGSREGYEQYF
>-|TRBV5-1|few|TRBJ2-2
TGCGCCAGCAGCCAAGACTACACCGGGGAGCTGTTTTTT
CASSQDYTGELFF
>-|TRBV6-5|-|TRBJ2-3
TGTGCCAGCAGTTACTCCCCAGGCTCCGCAGATACGCAGTATTTT
CASSYSPGSADTQYF
>-|TRBV7-9|-|TRBJ2-7
TGTGCCAGCAGCGTTACTAGTAGGTACGAGCAGTACTTC
CASSVTSRYEQYF
>-|TRBV19|-|TRBJ1-1
TGTGCCAGTAGTGCCACTCGCGGCACTGAAGCTTTCTTT
CASSATRGTEAFF
>-|TRBV5-4|-|TRBJ2-7
TGTGCCAGCACCACGGGACCCTCCTACGAGCAGTACTTC
CASTTGPSYEQYF
>TRBD2|TRBV14|-|TRBJ2-1
TGTGCCAGCAGCCAACCGGGAGGGTTCTCCTACAATGAGCAGTTCTTC
CASSQPGGFSYNEQFF
>-|TRBV7-2|-|TRBJ2-2
TGTGCCAGCAGCTTAATGGCTAGCCGACCCACCGGGGAGCTGTTTTTT
CASSLMASRPTGELFF
>TRBD1|TRBV5-1|-|TRBJ1-1
TGCGCCAGCAGCTTGGGACAGGGAGATTTGACTGAAGCTTTCTTT
CASSLGQGDLTEAFF
>-|TRBV5-5|few|TRBJ2-2
TGTGCCAGCAGCCTCAGGAACCCCACCGGGGAGCTGTTTTTT
CASSLRNPTGELFF
>TRBD2|TRBV6-4|-|TRBJ2-3
TGTGCCAGCAGTGACAGAGCGGGGGGGCTCTCAGATACGCAGTATTTT
CASSDRAGGLSDTQYF
>-|TRBV10-3|few|TRBJ2-2
TGTGCCATCAGTGAGACTTACAACACCGGGGAGCTGTTTTTT
CAISETYNTGELFF
>-|TRBV27|-|TRBJ1-3
TGTGCCAGCAGCCGGCACTCTGGAAACACCATATATTTT
CASSRHSGNTIYF
>TRBD2|TRBV4-3|once|TRBJ2-2
TGCGCCAGCAGCCAAAACCCAACTAGCGGGGAGAACACCGGGGAGCTGTTTTTT
CASSQNPTSGENTGELFF
>-|TRBV7-9|few|TRBJ2-7
TGTGCCAGCAGCTTACAGGGGCTCTACGAGCAGTACTTC
CASSLQGLYEQYF
>-|TRBV6-5|-|TRBJ1-2
TGTGCCAGCATCAAAAGGGATGCCTCTAACTATGGCTACACCTTC
CASIKRDASNYGYTF
>-|TRBV5-1|-|TRBJ1-1
TGCGCCAGCCGGGGGAATGTACTCGGCACTGAAGCTTTCTTT
CASRGNVLGTEAFF
>TRBD2|TRBV19|-|TRBJ2-3
TGTGCCAGTAGTCCCTGGACTAGCGGGGGCGATACGCAGTATTTT
CASSPWTSGGDTQYF
>TRBD1|TRBV6-1|-|TRBJ2-7
TGTGCCAGCAGTGAGGGACAGGGGGCCTACGAGCAGTACTTC
CASSEGQGAYEQYF
>-|TRBV11-1|few|TRBJ2-7
TGTGCCAGCAGCTTGAACAGAGGCTACGAGCAGTACTTC
CASSLNRGYEQYF
>-|TRBV5-4|once|TRBJ2-3
TGTGCCAGCAGCTTGGCAGCACTTAGCACAGATACGCAGTATTTT
CASSLAALSTDTQYF
>TRBD1|TRBV15|once|TRBJ2-1
TGTGCCACCAGCAGAGATCGGGACAGTTACAATGAGCAGTTCTTC
CATSRDRDSYNEQFF
>TRBD1|TRBV2|-|TRBJ2-5
TGTGCCAGCAGTACCATTAGCGCAGGGGGCGAGACCCAGTACTTC
CASSTISAGGETQYF
>-|TRBV30|-|TRBJ2-3
TGTGCCTGGAGTATACAGACAGTTACGCAGTATTTT
CAWSIQTVTQYF
>-|TRBV4-2|-|TRBJ2-7
TGTGCCAGCAGCCAAGTGGGGGGTTATTACGAGCAGTACTTC
CASSQVGGYYEQYF
>-|TRBV7-6|few|TRBJ2-7
TGTGCCAGCAGCCAAATTACGGGACAAGCCTACGAGCAGTACTTC
CASSQITGQAYEQYF
>-|TRBV21-1|-|TRBJ2-7
TGTGCCAGCAGCAAACGGACACTCAAGACCACTGACGAGCAGTACTTC
CASSKRTLKTTDEQYF
>-|TRBV28|-|TRBJ2-7
TGTGCCAGCACCTCCGCTGAGGGCCGAGGTCTCGAGCAGTACTTC
CASTSAEGRGLEQYF
>-|TRBV6-1|few|TRBJ2-3
TGTGCCAGCAGTGAAAACCCGCGGAGCACAGATACGCAGTATTTT
CASSENPRSTDTQYF
>TRBD1|TRBV10-3|few|TRBJ1-1
TGTGCCATCAGCCCTGGGGACAGGGGGCTCCCTGAAGCTTTCTTT
CAISPGDRGLPEAFF
>-|TRBV29-1|-|TRBJ2-7
TGCAGCGTTGAACCTGCAGGGCGATCCTACGAGCAGTACTTC
CSVEPAGRSYEQYF
>-|TRBV9|-|TRBJ1-1
TGTGCCAGCAGCGCGCAAAGCCAGAACACTGAAGCTTTCTTT
CASSAQSQNTEAFF
>TRBD1|TRBV20-1|-|TRBJ1-2
TGCAGTGCTATTGACAGGGGGCGAAACTATGGCTACACCTTC
CSAIDRGRNYGYTF
>-|TRBV12-3/TRBV12-4|-|TRBJ1-2
TGTGCCAGCAGTCCCAAAGGGACTTATGGCTACACCTTC
CASSPKGTYGYTF
>-|TRBV5-1|-|TRBJ2-5
TGCGCCAGCAGCTTACAGGGACGAGAGACCCAGTACTTC
CASSLQGRETQYF
>-|TRBV6-5|-|TRBJ2-7
TGTGCCAGCCGAAGAGGGTTCTCCTACGAGCAGTACTTC
CASRRGFSYEQYF
>TRBD2|TRBV6-1|-|TRBJ2-5
TGTGCCAGCAGTGAATGGAGACTAGCTGACGAGACCCAGTACTTC
CASSEWRLADETQYF
>-|TRBV13|once|TRBJ1-2
TGTGCCAGCAGCTTAGGCGTGGGTTACTATGGCTACACCTTC
CASSLGVGYYGYTF
>TRBD2|TRBV7-6|-|TRBJ2-7
TGTGCCAGCAGCCTACCGTCGGGGACTAGCGGGAGGGCCGGGCACGAGCAGTACTTC
CASSLPSGTSGRAGHEQYF
>-|TRBV5-1|-|TRBJ2-1
TGCGCCAGCAGCTTGGTGGGTAGCTCCTACAATGAGCAGTTCTTC
CASSLVGSSYNEQFF
>-|TRBV27|-|TRBJ1-1
TGTGCCAGCAGTTTAATTGGAGGGGAAGCTTTCTTT
CASSLIGGEAFF